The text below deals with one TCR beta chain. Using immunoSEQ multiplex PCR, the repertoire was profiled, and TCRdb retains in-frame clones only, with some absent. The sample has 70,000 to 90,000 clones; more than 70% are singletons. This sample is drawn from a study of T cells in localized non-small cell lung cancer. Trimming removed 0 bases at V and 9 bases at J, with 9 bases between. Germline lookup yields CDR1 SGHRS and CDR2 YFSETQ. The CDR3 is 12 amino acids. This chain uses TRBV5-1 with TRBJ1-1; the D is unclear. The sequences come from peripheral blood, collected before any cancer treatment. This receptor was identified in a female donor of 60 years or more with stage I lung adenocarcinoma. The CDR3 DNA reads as TGCGCCAGCAGCTTGGAAGGGCTCAAAGCTTTCTTT. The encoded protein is CASSLEGLKAFF.